Shown below are 10 T cell receptor beta chains from a single sample sequenced in a study of blood T cell repertoires in COVID-19. Data came from immunoSEQ multiplex PCR; TCRdb stores just in-frame clones and leaves some out. The sample includes about 180,000 clones, nearly 80% of them seen just once. The sample taken for sequencing was peripheral blood. These receptors originate from a woman aged 70 to 79 with acute or convalescent COVID-19.

The gene calls are TRBV6-6 and TRBJ2-3, with D unclear. The CDR3 is 13 amino acids. Germline-derived CDR1 and CDR2 are MNHNY and SVGAGI (reference sequence). V was pared by 8 bases and J by 3 bases, with 12 bases between. CDR3 in DNA: TGTGCCAGCCTCGCCTCGAGGACAGATACGCAGTATTTT. It yields the protein CASLASRTDTQYF.

The chain carries TRBV29-1 and TRBJ1-3; D gene unclear. V lost 7 bases and J lost 0, with 10 bases in between. The CDR3 contains 13 residues. Germline CDR1 reads SQVTM; CDR2 reads ANQGSEA. CDR3 in DNA: TGCAGCGCCTATGAGGGCTCTGGAAACACCATATATTTT. It specifies CSAYEGSGNTIYF.

This clone was recorded only once. The rearrangement links TRBV30 to TRBJ1-1; unclear D gene. V shed 3 bases and J shed 0 bases, with 17 bases lying between them. Looked up from germline, CDR1 is GTSNPN and CDR2 is SVGIG (reference sequence). The CDR3 is 16 residues long. CDR3 sequence reads: CAWSAFRGHLNTEAFF. CDR3 sequence (DNA): TGTGCCTGGAGCGCTTTTCGTGGGCACCTGAACACTGAAGCTTTCTTT. Variable domain in full (rest from reference TRBV30 and TRBJ1-1): SQTIHQWPATLVQPVGSPLSLECTVEGTSNPNLYWYRQAAGRGLQLLFYSVGIGQISSEVPQNLSASRPQDRQFILSSKKLLLSDSGFYLCAWSAFRGHLNTEAFFGQGTRLTVV.

J is TRBJ2-3 and V is TRBV7-3, with no clear D. The CDR3 totals 15 residues. The ends were cut back, 5 bases at V and 2 bases at J, with 14 bases in the middle. Germline CDR1 reads SGHTA; CDR2 reads FQGTGA. DNA of the CDR3: TGTGCCAGCAGCCGCTTGGGCAGCCTCACAGATACGCAGTATTTT. Translated: CASSRLGSLTDTQYF.

V gene TRBV30 combines with J gene TRBJ2-5, with TRBD2 as a possible D gene (5 bases). Germline-derived CDR1 and CDR2 are GTSNPN and SVGIG (reference sequence). The CDR3 contains 12 residues. The germline V and J ends were trimmed by 5 bases and 5 bases, with 12 bases remaining between them. This chain's CDR3 is CAWRDFGETQYF. The CDR3 DNA reads TGTGCCTGGCGGGATTTTGGGGAGACCCAGTACTTC.

The V call is TRBV19, the J call TRBJ2-1; a weak D match, TRBD2 (6 bases). The V and J ends lost 2 bases and 7 bases respectively, with 12 bases between them. The CDR3 has 14 residues. Germline assignment: CDR1 LNHDA and CDR2 SQIVND (reference sequence). CDR3 DNA: TGTGCCAGTAGTATAACTAGCACCCGGAATGAGCAGTTCTTC. Translating it yields CASSITSTRNEQFF.

The rearrangement uses TRBV5-6 and TRBJ1-1, with D tentatively TRBD1 (6 bases). Germline V gives CDR1 SGHDT, CDR2 YYEEEE. Trimming removed 0 bases at V and 2 bases at J, with 11 bases between. This CDR3 region has 15 residues. This CDR3 reads CASSLGLQGNTEAFF. CDR3 in DNA: TGTGCCAGCAGCTTGGGGTTACAGGGAAACACTGAAGCTTTCTTT.

The chain carries TRBV20-1 and TRBJ2-7, with 7 bases lining up with TRBD2. Looked up from germline, CDR1 is DFQATT and CDR2 is SNEGSKA (reference sequence). The length of the CDR3 is 14 residues. The trim removed 3 bases at V and 4 bases at J, leaving 9 bases unmatched. CDR3 in DNA: TGCAGTGCTAGTGTTACTAGCGCCCGATACGAGCAGTACTTC. Amino acids: CSASVTSARYEQYF.

The genes are TRBV14 and TRBJ2-7, with D perhaps matching TRBD2 (6 bases). The CDR3 length is 13 residues. Trimming took 2 bases from V and 8 from J, leaving 13 bases between them. In germline, CDR1 is SGHDN, CDR2 FVKESK. CDR3 nucleotide sequence: TGTGCCAGCAGCCAACTTTCTGGGACTCAGCAGTACTTC. It encodes CASSQLSGTQQYF.

V usage is TRBV6-2 or TRBV6-3 and J usage is TRBJ1-2; 7 bases align to TRBD1. This CDR3 has 14 amino acids. Germline V gene sequence: CDR1 MNHEY, CDR2 SVGEGT. V shed 2 bases and J 4 bases; nucleotides not matched to a gene: 4. CDR3: CASSYTGTAYGYTF. The DNA for the CDR3 is TGTGCCAGCAGTTACACCGGGACAGCCTATGGCTACACCTTC.